The rows below give T cell receptor beta chains drawn from one sample of a study of patients and donors after allogeneic stem cell transplantation. TCRdb reprocessed the RT-PCR reads with MiXCR, giving one entry per CDR3 protein. The data contain under 200,000 distinct CDR3 sequences, 24% of them seen just once; the ten biggest clones take up roughly a quarter. The sample was blood, either unsorted or a sorted T cell fraction (not recorded which). The receptors were sampled from a human donor who was either an allogeneic HSCT recipient or a stem cell or donor lymphocyte infusion donor (not recorded which). It is not recorded whose cells these are; they may come from a transplant donor. Each CDR3 is given with its conserved first and last residue. The order of the fields is clone size, V gene, D gene, J gene, CDR3 protein, CDR3 DNA. A D gene is named only where the DNA matches it firmly. The size entry is marked missing in some rows and otherwise reads once, few, many or a size class.

>NA|TRBV4-1|TRBD2|TRBJ2-7
CASSQDGGLAGNYYEQYF
TGCGCCAGCAGCCAAGATGGGGGACTAGCGGGGAACTATTACGAGCAGTACTTC
>NA|TRBV4-3|TRBD2|TRBJ2-4
CASSQASGAKNIQYF
TGCGCCAGCAGCCAAGCTAGCGGAGCCAAAAACATTCAGTACTTC
>few|TRBV18|NA|TRBJ1-2
CASSPPPAGPPFYGYTF
TGTGCCAGCTCACCCCCACCTGCAGGACCTCCTTTCTATGGCTACACCTTC
>few|TRBV6-6|TRBD2|TRBJ2-5
CASSIAGGNQETQYF
TGTGCCAGCAGTATAGCGGGAGGGAACCAAGAGACCCAGTACTTC
>NA|TRBV5-1|TRBD1|TRBJ1-6
CASSSSTGGAVNSPLHF
TGCGCCAGCAGCTCGAGTACAGGGGGCGCGGTAAATTCACCCCTCCACTTT
>NA|TRBV7-2|NA|TRBJ2-3
CASSLARVGTDTQYF
TGTGCCAGCAGCTTAGCTAGGGTGGGCACAGATACGCAGTATTTT
>few|TRBV20-1|NA|TRBJ1-2
CSARRGPAGSYGYTF
TGCAGTGCTAGGCGGGGCCCTGCTGGAAGCTATGGCTACACCTTC
>many|TRBV20-1|NA|TRBJ1-1
CSASERYTEAFF
TGCAGTGCTAGTGAAAGGTACACTGAAGCTTTCTTT
>NA|TRBV12-3/TRBV12-4|TRBD2|TRBJ2-1
CAGSLAGALNEQFF
TGTGCCGGTAGTCTAGCGGGAGCCCTCAATGAGCAGTTCTTC
>few|TRBV5-6|NA|TRBJ1-1
CASSFPDRLLSTEAFF
TGTGCCAGCAGCTTCCCTGACAGGCTACTGAGCACTGAAGCTTTCTTT
>NA|TRBV4-1|TRBD1|TRBJ1-2
CASSHADRGLGGYTF
TGCGCCAGCAGCCATGCGGACAGGGGGCTTGGAGGCTACACCTTC
>few|TRBV5-1|NA|TRBJ2-3
CASSLGDNPRPTDTQYF
TGCGCCAGCAGCTTGGGGGACAACCCGAGGCCCACAGATACGCAGTATTTT
>NA|TRBV4-2|TRBD2|TRBJ2-3
CASSHQISGRLHGTDTQYF
TGTGCCAGCAGCCATCAGATAAGCGGGAGGCTTCATGGCACAGATACGCAGTATTTT
>many|TRBV13|NA|TRBJ1-1
CASSLFSQALVDEAFF
TGTGCCAGCAGCTTATTCTCCCAGGCGCTTGTGGATGAAGCTTTCTTT
>NA|TRBV5-1|NA|TRBJ1-6
CASSLGEQVSYNSPLHF
TGCGCCAGCAGCTTGGGAGAGCAAGTTAGCTATAATTCACCCCTCCACTTT
>NA|TRBV12-3/TRBV12-4|TRBD2|TRBJ2-7
CASSPLGLAGNYEQYF
TGTGCCAGCAGTCCACTGGGACTAGCGGGGAACTACGAGCAGTACTTC
>few|TRBV6-1|NA|TRBJ2-1
CASSEILRDSSYNEQFF
TGTGCCAGCAGTGAAATCCTCCGGGATAGCTCCTACAATGAGCAGTTCTTC
>NA|TRBV7-3|NA|TRBJ2-7
CASSNTLGAGEQYF
TGTGCCAGCAGTAACACGTTGGGGGCAGGGGAGCAGTACTTC
>few|TRBV20-1|NA|TRBJ1-5
CSASPRSNQPQHF
TGCAGTGCTAGCCCCAGGAGCAATCAGCCCCAGCATTTT
>NA|TRBV29-1|NA|TRBJ2-5
CSVEGPPKVRRGGKETQYF
TGCAGCGTTGAAGGTCCCCCTAAAGTTAGAAGGGGAGGTAAAGAGACCCAGTACTTC
>NA|TRBV29-1|TRBD1|TRBJ2-5
CSVHGDRRNQETQYF
TGCAGCGTACATGGGGACAGGAGAAACCAAGAGACCCAGTACTTC
>NA|TRBV7-2|TRBD2|TRBJ2-2
CASSYSTSGVAGELFF
TGTGCCAGCAGCTACTCGACTAGCGGGGTTGCCGGGGAGCTGTTTTTT
>many|TRBV5-1|NA|TRBJ1-5
CASSLDDSNQPQHF
TGCGCCAGCAGCTTGGACGATAGCAATCAGCCCCAGCATTTT
>NA|TRBV7-2|NA|TRBJ2-1
CASIVEWGRPFDEQFF
TGTGCCAGCATTGTCGAATGGGGAAGGCCCTTCGATGAGCAGTTCTTC
>NA|TRBV7-2|NA|TRBJ1-2
CASSLMPQQNYGYTF
TGTGCCAGCAGCTTAATGCCACAGCAAAACTATGGCTACACCTTC
>NA|TRBV3-1|NA|TRBJ2-1
CASSQVGDDEQFF
TGTGCCAGCAGCCAGGTGGGAGACGATGAGCAGTTCTTC
>NA|TRBV29-1|TRBD1|TRBJ1-2
CSVARKDRGNFYGYTF
TGCAGCGTTGCAAGGAAGGACAGGGGGAATTTCTATGGCTACACCTTC
>NA|TRBV10-3|NA|TRBJ1-5
CAISDLQSNQPQHF
TGTGCCATCAGTGACTTACAGAGCAATCAGCCCCAGCATTTT
>NA|TRBV18|NA|TRBJ1-2
CASSPRSDGYTF
TGTGCCAGCTCACCCCGGTCGGATGGCTACACCTTC
>NA|TRBV4-1|TRBD1|TRBJ1-5
CASSRNAGGDQPQHF
TGCGCCAGCAGCCGAAACGCAGGGGGTGATCAGCCCCAGCATTTT
>NA|TRBV7-6|TRBD2|TRBJ2-1
CASSSRLAGGPFYNEQFF
TGTGCCAGCAGCTCCAGACTAGCGGGAGGACCTTTCTACAATGAGCAGTTCTTC
>NA|TRBV4-3|TRBD2|TRBJ2-2
CASSPRLAGHTGELFF
TGCGCCAGCAGCCCTCGACTAGCGGGCCACACCGGGGAGCTGTTTTTT
>few|TRBV5-5|TRBD1|TRBJ1-3
CASSSDRGFGNTIYF
TGTGCCAGCAGCTCGGACAGGGGATTCGGAAACACCATATATTTT
>NA|TRBV19|TRBD1|TRBJ2-1
CASSYGDRGYNEQFF
TGTGCCAGTAGTTATGGGGACAGGGGTTACAATGAGCAGTTCTTC
>few|TRBV19|NA|TRBJ2-3
CASSIDAFGTKADTQYF
TGTGCCAGTAGTATAGACGCGTTCGGGACAAAAGCAGATACGCAGTATTTT
>few|TRBV7-3|NA|TRBJ2-7
CASSPGLFGEQYF
TGTGCCAGCAGCCCTGGACTCTTCGGGGAGCAGTACTTC
>NA|TRBV5-1|TRBD2|TRBJ2-3
CASGEGRSLTDTQYF
TGCGCCAGCGGGGAGGGCCGGAGTCTCACAGATACGCAGTATTTT
>few|TRBV6-1|NA|TRBJ2-7
CATQTRAIYEQYF
TGTGCCACTCAAACCCGGGCGATCTACGAGCAGTACTTC
>few|TRBV7-9|NA|TRBJ2-2
CASGQGGTGELFF
TGTGCCAGCGGACAAGGGGGCACCGGGGAGCTGTTTTTT
>NA|TRBV15|TRBD1|TRBJ1-1
CATSRDGDSGQGATEAFF
TGTGCCACCAGCAGAGATGGGGACTCGGGACAGGGGGCCACTGAAGCTTTCTTT
>NA|TRBV27|NA|TRBJ1-4
CASSPPDPSRGEKLFF
TGTGCCAGCAGCCCTCCTGACCCCTCCAGGGGTGAAAAACTGTTTTTT
>NA|TRBV6-5|NA|TRBJ2-2
CASSWGTLGTGELFF
TGTGCCAGCTCTTGGGGCACCCTAGGCACCGGGGAGCTGTTTTTT
>few|TRBV20-1|NA|TRBJ2-1
CSARVGRGEFF
TGCAGTGCTAGAGTAGGGCGGGGAGAGTTCTTC
>NA|TRBV9|NA|TRBJ2-2
CASSDQITGELFF
TGTGCCAGCAGCGACCAAATCACCGGGGAGCTGTTTTTT
>NA|TRBV2|TRBD2|TRBJ2-1
CASSERTSEYNEQFF
TGTGCCAGCAGTGAAAGGACTAGCGAATACAATGAGCAGTTCTTC
>NA|TRBV30|NA|TRBJ2-1
CAWSDRRKDEQFF
TGTGCCTGGAGTGACAGGCGGAAGGATGAGCAGTTCTTC
>NA|TRBV5-1|NA|TRBJ2-7
CASSLARLSEQYF
TGCGCCAGCAGCTTGGCCAGGCTAAGCGAGCAGTACTTC
>NA|TRBV27|TRBD1|TRBJ2-4
CASSSIGVSGTGGKNIQYF
TGTGCCAGCAGTTCGATCGGAGTATCCGGGACAGGGGGCAAAAACATTCAGTACTTC
>NA|TRBV18|TRBD2|TRBJ2-3
CASSPPLAGGASQYF
TGTGCCAGCTCACCACCTCTGGCGGGGGGGGCCTCGCAGTATTTT
>NA|TRBV5-6|NA|TRBJ1-2
CASSFFGGSPYGYTF
TGTGCCAGCAGCTTTTTCGGTGGCAGTCCATATGGCTACACCTTC
>few|TRBV12-3/TRBV12-4|NA|TRBJ1-2
CASSSPGGGATHGYTF
TGTGCCAGCAGTTCACCGGGGGGGGGCGCAACTCATGGCTACACCTTC